This T cell receptor (beta chain) stems from a study of blood T cell repertoires in COVID-19. Whole-study context: Sites in the United States, Italy and Spain provided acute and convalescent COVID-19 samples. The cDNA or gDNA used as material had been derived from T cells, B-cell-depleted T cells, or PBMCs.

Living in under 30 US areas, the participants were between about 18 and 95 years of age. Here immunoSEQ multiplex PCR was the method, and the copy in TCRdb shows in-frame clones only, minus some. The sample has approximately 440,000 clones, 87% seen once; the top ten hold about 0.75%. The sample holds a few counts of this clone. The same CDR3 is also encoded by other DNA sequences in this sample. The J segment lost 4 bases and the V segment lost 2 bases, leaving 4 bases of the junction unmatched. Germline V CDR1 and CDR2: MNHEY, SMNVEV (reference sequence). This CDR3 is 14 amino acids long. Input material: PBMCs or T cells enriched from blood (not recorded which). J is TRBJ1-2 and V is TRBV27; TRBD1 agrees at 7 bases. The TCR sequence derives from a young woman who had recovered from COVID-19. The chain's CDR3 is CASSLGGQPYGYTF. In nucleotides, the CDR3 is TGTGCCAGCAGTTTAGGGGGACAGCCCTATGGCTACACCTTC.